Listed below are T cell receptor beta chains from one sample, sequenced in a study of cytomegalovirus exposure and HLA in healthy donors. The method was immunoSEQ multiplex PCR; TCRdb's version includes in-frame clones alone and lacks a portion of them. The table lists over 95,000 clones, around 77% of them singletons, with roughly 3% in the top ten. Input material: PBMCs. The receptors originated from a man aged 35 to 55 in good health and CMV-seronegative. CDR3s include the opening cysteine and the closing phenylalanine or tryptophan. D genes are given only for firm matches. A clone size is listed for some rows: how often the clone was seen (once, few, many), or a class if it is expanded.

D	V	size	J	DNA	CDR3
TRBD2	TRBV9	few	TRBJ2-3	TGTGCCAGCAGCGCCTTACTAGCGGGAGCCGATACGCAGTATTTT	CASSALLAGADTQYF
NA	TRBV6-4	NA	TRBJ2-2	TGTGCCAGCAGTGAATTGACGGGGGCCGGGGAGCTGTTTTTT	CASSELTGAGELFF
TRBD2	TRBV27	NA	TRBJ2-3	TGTGCCAGCAGTTCATCTAGCGGGAGTAAGTCAGATACGCAGTATTTT	CASSSSSGSKSDTQYF
NA	TRBV5-1	NA	TRBJ2-4	TGCGCCAGCAGCTTGTCGCTAGGGAACGGGAAGTACTTC	CASSLSLGNGKYF
TRBD1	TRBV5-4	few	TRBJ2-7	TGTGCCAGCAGCCGGGGACAGGCTTCCTACGAGCAGTACTTC	CASSRGQASYEQYF
TRBD1	TRBV19	NA	TRBJ2-3	TGTGCCAGTAGTGGACAGGGCTCAGATACGCAGTATTTT	CASSGQGSDTQYF
NA	TRBV19	once	TRBJ1-2	TGTGCCAGTAGTATAGATACGTTTAAGGCAGGGCGAAACTATGGCTACACCTTC	CASSIDTFKAGRNYGYTF
NA	TRBV5-8	once	TRBJ1-5	TGTGCCAGCAGTATCTCCGGGGATATAGGTCGCAATCAGCCCCAGCATTTT	CASSISGDIGRNQPQHF
TRBD1	TRBV19	NA	TRBJ2-6	TGTGCCAGTAGTATAGCGGACAGGGGGCGTACCGGGGCCAACGTCCTGACTTTC	CASSIADRGRTGANVLTF
TRBD2	TRBV6-1	NA	TRBJ2-7	TGTGCCAGCCAACGGGACTACTCCTACGAGCAGTACTTC	CASQRDYSYEQYF
NA	TRBV7-9	NA	TRBJ1-1	TGTTCCAGCAGCTTAGAGGAGATGACAGTGGCTTTCTTT	CSSSLEEMTVAFF
NA	TRBV18	few	TRBJ2-7	TGTGCCAGCTCACCCCTCCCCAGGGGAGAGGACGAGCAGTACTTC	CASSPLPRGEDEQYF
TRBD1	TRBV4-1	few	TRBJ1-3	TGCGCCAGCAGCCAGGTACAAGGGGACAGGGCTTTTGGAAACACCATATATTTT	CASSQVQGDRAFGNTIYF
TRBD1	TRBV5-1	medium-sized	TRBJ2-2	TGCGCCAGCAGCCCGGAGCCTCGACAGGGTCTGTGGACCGGGGAGCTGTTTTTT	CASSPEPRQGLWTGELFF
NA	TRBV7-2	NA	TRBJ1-5	TGTGCCAGCAGCTTAGGTCGTGCAGGGGTTCAGCCCCAGCATTTT	CASSLGRAGVQPQHF
TRBD1	TRBV30	NA	TRBJ1-6	TGTGCCCGATCCGGGACAGGGAATTCAGGTCACCACTTT	CARSGTGNSGHHF
NA	TRBV5-1	NA	TRBJ1-2	TGCGCCAGCAGCTTGGGGGACACATCCTATGGCTACACCTTC	CASSLGDTSYGYTF
NA	TRBV19	NA	TRBJ2-2	TGTGCCAGTAGCGCACGAGACACCGGGGAGCTGTTTTTT	CASSARDTGELFF
TRBD1	TRBV29-1	NA	TRBJ1-4	TGCAGCGTAAGGGACAGCGGGAATGAAAAACTGTTTTTT	CSVRDSGNEKLFF
TRBD2	TRBV11-1	NA	TRBJ2-5	TGTGCCAGCAGCCGCCGACTAGCGGAAGAGACCCAGTACTTC	CASSRRLAEETQYF